Presented here are 26 T cell receptor beta chains from one specimen sequenced in a study of T cells in Graves' hyperthyroidism and ophthalmopathy (dated by TCRdb to the late 2010s). Library generation was performed with multiplex PCR. TCRdb names Illumina HiSeq 2000 as the instrument used. TCR beta CDR3 regions were amplified from RNA transcripts. A first-round RT-PCR of the TCR CDR3 used the HTBI primer set with the Qiagen OneStep RT-PCR kit. TCRdb passed the public sequencing reads through fastp at Q25 and MiXCR, retaining productive beta sequences. CDR3 protein sequences are deduplicated, and each keeps its most common genes and DNA. In this sample the table shows hundreds of thousands of distinct CDR3 sequences, 46% of which occur a single time. The ten largest clones add up to about 8.2% of the sample. Material: peripheral blood or thyroid tissue (not recorded which). Receptors originate from a woman under 30 with Graves' hyperthyroidism. Donor details come from another sample of the same person, matched by shared clones.

The genes are TRBV20-1 and TRBJ2-7, with 8 bases fitting TRBD1. The CDR3 length is 13 residues. Germline loops: CDR1 DFQATT, CDR2 SNEGSKA (reference sequence). V lost 4 bases, J lost 0 bases, and 2 bases stayed unmatched. CDR3: CSANRGSSYEQYF. In DNA, the CDR3 is TGCAGTGCTAACAGGGGGAGCTCCTACGAGCAGTACTTC.

On this clonotype itself: Given the absence of the conserved phenylalanine or tryptophan at the CDR3 end, a read error is likely. The DNA is left out, because the CDR3 cannot be placed on it with certainty; the CDR3 is given as TCRdb lists it. V is TRBV7-6 and J is TRBJ1-1; no DNA check was done on the table's D call, TRBD1. CDR1 SGHVS and CDR2 FNYEAQ come from the germline V gene. Inclusive of both ends, the CDR3 amounts to 8 amino acids. CDR3 loop: CASSLEGA.

The chain recombines TRBV29-1 with TRBJ1-1; no firm D call. Germline CDR1 and CDR2: SQVTM and ANQGSEA. Trimming pared 8 bases from V and 0 bases from J, leaving 10 bases between. This CDR3 has 12 amino acids. The CDR3 region is CSLTGLNTEAFF. The DNA for the CDR3 is TGCAGCTTAACGGGCCTGAACACTGAAGCTTTCTTT.

This clonotype was observed many times. The CDR3 coding sequence is TGTGCCATCAGTGATGAGGGACAGAGCAATCAGCCCCAGCATTTT. It codes for CAISDEGQSNQPQHF. The gene calls are TRBV10-3 and TRBJ1-5, with TRBD1 matching 7 bases. The CDR3 consists of 15 residues. The V gene end was trimmed by 3 bases and the J gene end by 1 base; junction bases not matched to a gene: 3. The germline CDR1 and CDR2 sequences are ENHRY and SYGVKD.

The V and J genes are TRBV7-9 and TRBJ2-7, with 11 positions matching TRBD2. V shed 7 bases and J 7 bases; nucleotides not matched to a gene: 6. The CDR3 runs 13 residues. Germline lookup yields CDR1 SEHNR and CDR2 FQNEAQ (reference sequence). The CDR3 DNA reads as TGTGCCAGCAACCCGGGACTAGCGGATGAGCAGTACTTC. Its translation: CASNPGLADEQYF. Full variable domain (rest looked up from reference TRBV7-9 and TRBJ2-7): DTGVSQNPRHKITKRGQNVTFRCDPISEHNRLYWYRQTLGQGPEFLTYFQNEAQLEKSRLLSDRFSAERPKGSFSTLEIQRTEQGDSAMYLCASNPGLADEQYFGPGTRLTVT.

The chain carries TRBV25-1 and TRBJ2-5; TRBD2 matches at 12 bases. The CDR3 spans 14 residues. V lost 10 bases, J lost 4 bases, and 7 bases stayed unmatched. Germline V gene sequence: CDR1 MGHDK, CDR2 SYGVNS. The DNA for the CDR3 is TGTGCCACCCCCGGACTAGCGGGACTAGAGACCCAGTACTTC. Translation gives CATPGLAGLETQYF.

This clonotype was observed a single time. The CDR3 DNA reads TGCAGCGTTGAAGATCCACAGGGCCAGGGGTCCGAGCAGTACTTC. Its translation: CSVEDPQGQGSEQYF. The rearrangement joins TRBV29-1 to TRBJ2-7, with D tentatively TRBD1 (6 bases). This CDR3 has 15 residues. The V end was cut by 0 bases, the J end by 6 bases, with 18 bases between. Germline V gene sequence: CDR1 SQVTM, CDR2 ANQGSEA.

This clonotype turned up a few times. The gene calls are TRBV7-2 and TRBJ2-3; no clear D. V dropped 5 bases and J dropped 7 bases, with 10 bases sitting between them. Germline-derived CDR1 and CDR2 are SGHTA and FQGNSA. The CDR3 is 12 amino acids. This chain's CDR3 is CASSPFGYTQYF. CDR3 bases: TGTGCCAGCAGCCCATTCGGGTATACGCAGTATTTT.

V is TRBV25-1 and J is TRBJ1-4; 8 nucleotides align to TRBD1. V lost 2 bases and J lost 7; bases outside the gene matches: 12. Germline assignment: CDR1 MGHDK and CDR2 SYGVNS. CDR3 length: 17 residues. CDR3: CASSEEVRTGWGEKLFF. CDR3 coding DNA: TGTGCCAGCAGTGAAGAAGTGAGGACAGGGTGGGGTGAAAAACTGTTTTTT. Full variable domain (missing parts from reference TRBV25-1 and TRBJ1-4): EADIYQTPRYLVIGTGKKITLECSQTMGHDKMYWYQQDPGMELHLIHYSYGVNSTEKGDLSSESTVSRIRTEHFPLTLESARPSHTSQYLCASSEEVRTGWGEKLFFGSGTQLSVL.

This clonotype came up a few times. V gene TRBV20-1 combines with J gene TRBJ1-5, with a weak D call TRBD1 (5 bases). This CDR3 comprises 12 residues. CDR1 is DFQATT and CDR2 is SNEGSKA in the germline V gene (reference sequence). Trimming removed 4 bases at V and 5 bases at J, with 9 bases between. DNA for the CDR3: TGCAGTGCTACTGACAGTGATCAGCCCCAGCATTTT. This translates into CSATDSDQPQHF.

The V gene is TRBV7-8, the J gene TRBJ2-6; 12 bases are shared with TRBD2. Germline V gives CDR1 SGHVS, CDR2 FQNEAQ. The CDR3 runs to 20 residues. The junction had 17 bases not matched to a gene; V was cut back by 11 bases and J by 0 bases. The CDR3 sequence: CAWSVPSGRATVSGANVLTF. For the CDR3, the DNA is TGTGCCTGGAGTGTACCTAGCGGGAGGGCCACCGTCTCTGGGGCCAACGTCCTGACTTTC.

Regarding this clonotype: The junction does not match germline at one end; this may be a read error. The chain has TRBV7-6 and TRBJ2-6, with D perhaps given as TRBD1 or TRBD2 (6 bases each). Germline V gene data show CDR1 as SGHVS and CDR2 as FNYEAQ. This CDR3 contains 18 residues. In DNA, the CDR3 is TGCGCCAGCAGCCAAGTTTGGGGGCGGGGAGCTGGGGCCAACGTCCTGACTTTC. Translation: CASSQVWGRGAGANVLTF.

The V call is TRBV29-1, the J call TRBJ1-2, with 10 nucleotides matching TRBD1. The ends lost 7 bases at V and 8 bases at J; junction bases unmatched: 4. Germline V gene data show CDR1 as SQVTM and CDR2 as ANQGSEA. CDR3 length: 11 residues. CDR3 in amino acids: CSAWTGGGYTF. The CDR3 coding sequence is TGCAGCGCCTGGACAGGGGGAGGCTACACCTTC.

Turning to this clonotype: A much larger clonotype is one base distant, so this may be a read error. The chain recombines TRBV24-1 with TRBJ1-2, with a weak D call TRBD1 (6 bases). V was clipped by 4 bases and J by 7 bases, with 12 bases between them. From germline, CDR1 is KGHDR and CDR2 SFDVKD. CDR3 length: 13 residues. CDR3 sequence reads: CATSDPQGTGYTF. The CDR3 DNA reads TGTGCCACCAGTGACCCGCAGGGGACTGGCTACACCTTC.

The rearrangement uses TRBV7-9 and TRBJ1-1; TRBD1 aligns across 9 bases. CDR3 length: 14 residues. V lost 7 bases to trimming and J lost 4 bases; unmatched junction nucleotides: 7. In germline, CDR1 is SEHNR, CDR2 FQNEAQ (reference sequence). CDR3 amino acids: CASIRTGVSTEAFF. The CDR3 coding sequence is TGTGCCAGCATCCGGACAGGGGTTAGCACTGAAGCTTTCTTT.

V and J are TRBV15 and TRBJ2-5, with 10 bases that match TRBD2. CDR3 length: 15 residues. V gave up 3 bases and J gave up 3 bases; unmatched junction bases: 4. Germline V gene data show CDR1 as LNHNV and CDR2 as YYDKDF (reference sequence). The CDR3 sequence: CATSRTTSGEETQYF. DNA of the CDR3: TGTGCCACCAGCAGGACAACTAGCGGGGAAGAGACCCAGTACTTC.

V gene TRBV10-1 combines with J gene TRBJ1-1, with 10 bases fitting TRBD1. The CDR3 runs to 11 residues. Looked up from germline, CDR1 is WNHNN and CDR2 is SYGVQD (reference sequence). The CDR3 DNA is TGCGCGGACAGGGGGGACACTGAAGCTTTCTTT. Translating gives CADRGDTEAFF.

J is TRBJ1-5 and V is TRBV29-1; 10 nucleotides agree with TRBD1. V shed 0 bases and J 2 bases; nucleotides not matched to a gene: 1. Germline loops: CDR1 SQVTM, CDR2 ANQGSEA. CDR3 length: 15 amino acids. The CDR3 loop is CSVEDGTGGNQPQHF. CDR3 nucleotides: TGCAGCGTTGAAGACGGGACAGGGGGCAATCAGCCCCAGCATTTT.

The genes are TRBV5-5 and TRBJ1-1; tentative D call: TRBD1 (5 bases). The ends were cut back, 0 bases at V and 6 bases at J, with 9 bases in the middle. The CDR3 extends over 13 amino acids. Germline values: CDR1 SGHKS, CDR2 YYEKEE (reference sequence). The CDR3 nucleotides are TGTGCCAGCAGCTTGGGGGAGGGGTCTGAAGCTTTCTTT. It specifies CASSLGEGSEAFF.

The J gene is TRBJ2-5, the V gene TRBV2; the match to TRBD1 covers 7 bases. The CDR3 consists of 15 residues. V was pared by 6 bases and J by 4 bases, with 11 bases of the junction left unmatched. In germline, CDR1 is SNHLY, CDR2 FYNNEI. The CDR3 loop reads CASRHDRVIGETQYF. The DNA for the CDR3 is TGTGCCAGCAGACATGACAGGGTGATAGGAGAGACCCAGTACTTC. Drawing the rest from reference TRBV2 and TRBJ2-5, the complete variable domain is EPEVTQTPSHQVTQMGQEVILRCVPISNHLYFYWYRQILGQKVEFLVSFYNNEISEKSEIFDDQFSVERPDGSNFTLKIRSTKLEDSAMYFCASRHDRVIGETQYFGPGTRLLVL.

The J gene is TRBJ2-7, the V gene TRBV7-6, with TRBD2 matching over 8 bases. The CDR3 is 12 residues long. The germline V gene encodes CDR1 SGHVS and CDR2 FNYEAQ. The CDR3 here is CASSPREDEQYF. CDR3 nucleotide sequence: TGTGCTAGTAGTCCGCGGGAGGACGAGCAGTACTTC.

This clonotype appeared once. The CDR3 protein is CASSEIRATGANVLTF. CDR3 nucleotide sequence: TGTGCCAGCAGTGAAATCAGGGCGACGGGGGCCAACGTCCTGACTTTC. The chain combines TRBV2 with TRBJ2-6, with D tentatively TRBD1 (5 bases). Trimming left V 2 bases short and J 4 bases short, with 12 bases between. The CDR3 has 16 residues. Germline V gene lookup returns CDR1 SNHLY and CDR2 FYNNEI. Full variable domain (rest looked up from reference TRBV2 and TRBJ2-6): EPEVTQTPSHQVTQMGQEVILRCVPISNHLYFYWYRQILGQKVEFLVSFYNNEISEKSEIFDDQFSVERPDGSNFTLKIRSTKLEDSAMYFCASSEIRATGANVLTFGAGSRLTVL.

The chain has TRBV19 and TRBJ2-6, with TRBD1 matching 7 bases. CDR3 size: 16 residues. Germline loops: CDR1 LNHDA, CDR2 SQIVND (reference sequence). Trimming cost V 3 bases and J 0 bases; bases outside gene matches: 2. The CDR3 nucleotides are TGTGCCAGTAGTATCCGACAGGGCTCTGGGGCCAACGTCCTGACTTTC. Amino acid sequence: CASSIRQGSGANVLTF.

The genes are TRBV29-1 and TRBJ1-2; 10 bases map to TRBD1. With 7 bases clipped from V and 5 bases from J, the junction kept 7 bases outside the gene matches. The CDR3 contains 13 residues. Per germline, CDR1 SQVTM and CDR2 ANQGSEA. CDR3 in amino acids: CSGRDRGDYGYTF. For the CDR3, the DNA is TGCAGCGGCCGGGACAGGGGAGATTATGGCTACACCTTC.

This clonotype showed up many times. The rearrangement joins TRBV18 to TRBJ1-2; the D gene is possibly TRBD1 (6 bases). CDR1 and CDR2 (germline): KGHSH, LQKENI. V was shortened by 2 bases and J by 8 bases, with 18 bases between the two germline ends. The CDR3 extends over 15 amino acids. CDR3 sequence reads: CASSPDTGNIDGYTF. CDR3 nucleotide sequence: TGTGCCAGCTCACCAGATACAGGGAACATTGACGGCTACACCTTC.

This clonotype appeared a few times. The chain is built from TRBV7-3 and TRBJ2-6, with TRBD2 matching 9 bases. Germline CDR1 is SGHTA and CDR2 is FQGTGA. The CDR3 spans 19 residues. The junction had 12 bases not matched to a gene; V was cut back by 4 bases and J by 2 bases. CDR3 coding DNA: TGTGCCAGCAGCTCCATTGCGGGACTAGCTTTACCTGGGGCCAACGTCCTGACTTTC. Translated: CASSSIAGLALPGANVLTF.